Listed below are T cell receptor beta chains from one sample, sequenced in a study of PD-1 blockade in classical Hodgkin lymphoma. Sequencing was performed with immunoSEQ multiplex PCR; in TCRdb, only in-frame clones are kept and a portion is missing. The sample has tens of thousands of clones, roughly 90% seen once. The source was peripheral blood mononuclear cells (PBMCs), collected before the fourth cycle of nivolumab. The source of these receptors is a human donor with classical Hodgkin lymphoma. Each CDR3 is given with its conserved first and last residue. Each record gives: clone size, D gene, J gene, V gene, CDR3 protein, CDR3 DNA. A D gene is named only where the DNA matches it firmly. Size values are once, few and many counts, or a class for expanded clones, and some rows have none.

size: -; D: -; J: TRBJ2-5; V: TRBV6-1; CDR3: CASSEGVGSAKPLTQYF; DNA: TGTGCCAGCAGTGAAGGGGTGGGGTCCGCGAAACCCCTGACCCAGTACTTC
size: -; D: -; J: TRBJ2-1; V: TRBV7-3; CDR3: CASSLSGNYYNEQFF; DNA: TGTGCCAGCAGCTTATCCGGGAATTACTACAATGAGCAGTTCTTC
size: -; D: TRBD2; J: TRBJ2-1; V: TRBV2; CDR3: CASSPAGGSYNEQFF; DNA: TGTGCCAGCAGCCCAGCGGGAGGCTCCTACAATGAGCAGTTCTTC
size: -; D: TRBD1; J: TRBJ1-5; V: TRBV30; CDR3: CAWSGGDRAANQPQHF; DNA: TGTGCCTGGAGTGGGGGGGACAGGGCCGCGAATCAGCCCCAGCATTTT
size: -; D: -; J: TRBJ2-7; V: TRBV18; CDR3: CASSPLDSGVGEQYF; DNA: TGTGCCAGCTCACCACTGGACAGTGGAGTTGGGGAGCAGTACTTC
size: -; D: -; J: TRBJ2-3; V: TRBV25-1; CDR3: CASSDLSTDTQYF; DNA: TGTGCCAGCAGTGATCTATCCACAGATACGCAGTATTTT
size: once; D: TRBD2; J: TRBJ2-1; V: TRBV11-1; CDR3: CASSLYPSGSMGNEQFF; DNA: TGTGCCAGCAGCTTATATCCTAGCGGGAGTATGGGGAATGAGCAGTTCTTC
size: -; D: TRBD2; J: TRBJ2-2; V: TRBV11-2; CDR3: CASSQRLAGANTGELFF; DNA: TGTGCCAGCAGCCAGCGACTAGCTGGTGCGAACACCGGGGAGCTGTTTTTT
size: -; D: -; J: TRBJ2-5; V: TRBV19; CDR3: CASSIRGGGFHQETQYF; DNA: TGTGCCAGTAGTATTAGGGGGGGAGGGTTTCACCAAGAGACCCAGTACTTC
size: once; D: TRBD2; J: TRBJ2-7; V: TRBV7-3; CDR3: CASSLAGGDLYEQYF; DNA: TGTGCCAGCAGCTTAGCGGGAGGGGATCTATACGAGCAGTACTTC
size: -; D: -; J: TRBJ2-7; V: TRBV2; CDR3: CASSEIEDLAYEQYF; DNA: TGTGCCAGCAGTGAGATTGAGGACCTGGCCTACGAGCAGTACTTC
size: -; D: -; J: TRBJ2-1; V: TRBV7-3; CDR3: CASSLSLTGVEDEQFF; DNA: TGTGCCAGCAGCTTAAGTTTGACGGGAGTTGAGGATGAGCAGTTCTTC
size: -; D: TRBD1; J: TRBJ2-7; V: TRBV5-6; CDR3: CASSPRTGRYEQYF; DNA: TGTGCCAGCAGCCCAAGGACAGGCCGCTACGAGCAGTACTTC
size: -; D: TRBD2; J: TRBJ2-5; V: TRBV7-9; CDR3: CALRGVGETQYF; DNA: TGTGCACTCCGGGGGGTCGGGGAGACCCAGTACTTC
size: -; D: -; J: TRBJ1-1; V: TRBV25-1; CDR3: CASSDLSYRKMNTEAFF; DNA: TGTGCCAGCAGTGATCTATCCTACAGGAAGATGAACACTGAAGCTTTCTTT
size: -; D: -; J: TRBJ2-5; V: TRBV20-1; CDR3: CSARQGITQYF; DNA: TGCAGTGCTAGGCAGGGCATAACCCAGTACTTC
size: -; D: TRBD1; J: TRBJ2-5; V: TRBV5-1; CDR3: CASSPLTGEQETQYF; DNA: TGCGCCAGCAGCCCGCTCACAGGGGAGCAAGAGACCCAGTACTTC
size: -; D: -; J: TRBJ2-1; V: TRBV7-8; CDR3: CASSWVQRYYNEQFF; DNA: TGTGCCAGCAGCTGGGTGCAGCGTTACTACAATGAGCAGTTCTTC
size: -; D: TRBD1; J: TRBJ1-2; V: TRBV9; CDR3: CASSYNRGSWGYTF; DNA: TGTGCCAGCAGCTACAACAGGGGTTCCTGGGGCTACACCTTC
size: once; D: -; J: TRBJ1-1; V: TRBV11-2; CDR3: CASSYHDSLNTEAFF; DNA: TGTGCCAGCAGCTACCATGACAGCTTGAACACTGAAGCTTTCTTT
size: few; D: TRBD1; J: TRBJ2-1; V: TRBV5-1; CDR3: CASSPGTELMKQFF; DNA: TGCGCCAGCAGCCCCGGGACAGAACTAATGAAGCAGTTCTTC
size: -; D: TRBD2; J: TRBJ2-1; V: TRBV19; CDR3: CASIPRLAGVSYNEQFF; DNA: TGCGCCAGTATCCCTCGACTAGCGGGAGTCTCCTACAATGAGCAGTTCTTC
size: once; D: -; J: TRBJ2-3; V: TRBV9; CDR3: CASSPQPAGYTDTQYF; DNA: TGTGCCAGCAGCCCACAACCGGCGGGGTACACAGATACGCAGTATTTT
size: few; D: -; J: TRBJ1-4; V: TRBV14; CDR3: CASSQTRATNEKLFF; DNA: TGTGCCAGCAGCCAAACGCGTGCAACTAATGAAAAACTGTTTTTT
size: -; D: TRBD2; J: TRBJ2-7; V: TRBV9; CDR3: CASSAGQREWGYEQYF; DNA: TGTGCCAGCAGCGCAGGACAGCGGGAGTGGGGCTACGAGCAGTACTTC
size: -; D: -; J: TRBJ2-5; V: TRBV28; CDR3: CASSFPRGYQETQYF; DNA: TGTGCCAGCAGTTTCCCTAGGGGATACCAAGAGACCCAGTACTTC
size: -; D: -; J: TRBJ2-7; V: TRBV29-1; CDR3: CSVGGEEDEQYF; DNA: TGCAGCGTTGGGGGGGAGGAGGACGAGCAGTACTTC
size: -; D: TRBD2; J: TRBJ2-1; V: TRBV7-9; CDR3: CASSLRLAGVSHEQFF; DNA: TGTGCCAGCAGCTTACGGCTAGCGGGAGTAAGCCATGAGCAGTTCTTC
size: -; D: -; J: TRBJ1-1; V: TRBV16; CDR3: CASSQLGGIGTEAFF; DNA: TGTGCCAGCAGCCAATTAGGAGGAATCGGCACTGAAGCTTTCTTT
size: -; D: TRBD1; J: TRBJ1-1; V: TRBV7-9; CDR3: CASSLAPGQGEIEAFF; DNA: TGTGCCAGCAGCTTAGCCCCCGGACAGGGGGAGATTGAAGCTTTCTTT
size: once; D: -; J: TRBJ2-1; V: TRBV6-4; CDR3: CASSNHEGGGPYNEQFF; DNA: TGTGCCAGCAGTAACCATGAGGGGGGAGGGCCCTACAATGAGCAGTTCTTC
size: -; D: -; J: TRBJ2-7; V: TRBV6-1; CDR3: CASSAPRDWVGEQYF; DNA: TGTGCCAGCAGCGCCCCCCGGGACTGGGTAGGTGAGCAGTACTTC
size: -; D: -; J: TRBJ2-7; V: TRBV30; CDR3: CAWSYDAVGNYEQYF; DNA: TGTGCCTGGAGTTATGATGCAGTGGGGAACTACGAGCAGTACTTC
size: -; D: -; J: TRBJ2-3; V: TRBV7-3; CDR3: CASSQTLLDTQYF; DNA: TGTGCCAGCAGCCAGACCCTTTTAGATACGCAGTATTTT
size: -; D: -; J: TRBJ1-2; V: TRBV10-3; CDR3: CAIRGGANYGYTF; DNA: TGTGCCATCAGGGGGGGCGCTAACTATGGCTACACCTTC
size: -; D: -; J: TRBJ1-4; V: TRBV6-1; CDR3: CASSDDSLREKLFF; DNA: TGTGCCAGCAGTGACGACTCTCTTAGGGAAAAACTGTTTTTT
size: -; D: -; J: TRBJ1-3; V: TRBV25-1; CDR3: CASSDPGGRGNTIYF; DNA: TGTGCCAGCAGTGACCCCGGGGGGCGAGGAAACACCATATATTTT
size: -; D: TRBD1; J: TRBJ2-1; V: TRBV9; CDR3: CASSVVRCRDRDFF; DNA: TGTGCCAGCAGCGTAGTGAGGTGTAGGGACAGGGATTTCTTC
size: -; D: TRBD2; J: TRBJ2-7; V: TRBV11-2; CDR3: CASSPYAGTSANYEQYF; DNA: TGTGCCAGCAGCCCCTATGCCGGGACTAGCGCCAACTACGAGCAGTACTTC
size: -; D: -; J: TRBJ1-1; V: TRBV5-4; CDR3: CASSPAWWENTEAFF; DNA: TGTGCCAGCAGCCCGGCCTGGTGGGAGAACACTGAAGCTTTCTTT
size: -; D: -; J: TRBJ2-1; V: TRBV30; CDR3: CAWSHGSPGRYNEQFF; DNA: TGTGCCTGGAGCCATGGCTCCCCCGGGAGATACAATGAGCAGTTCTTC
size: once; D: -; J: TRBJ2-7; V: TRBV6-5; CDR3: CASSYSYGWGNEQYF; DNA: TGTGCCAGCAGTTACTCGTATGGATGGGGAAACGAGCAGTACTTC
size: -; D: -; J: TRBJ2-3; V: TRBV5-8; CDR3: CASSLIGSDTDTQYF; DNA: TGTGCCAGCAGCCTCATCGGGTCCGACACAGATACGCAGTATTTT
size: -; D: -; J: TRBJ2-7; V: TRBV12-5; CDR3: CASGLGTRSAYEQYF; DNA: TGTGCTAGTGGTTTGGGAACCAGGAGTGCCTACGAGCAGTACTTC
size: once; D: TRBD2; J: TRBJ2-3; V: TRBV7-8; CDR3: CASSTTSGISTDTQYF; DNA: TGTGCCAGCAGCACGACTAGCGGTATTAGCACAGATACGCAGTATTTT
size: -; D: -; J: TRBJ2-1; V: TRBV28; CDR3: CASSSGWEQFF; DNA: TGTGCCAGCAGTTCAGGGTGGGAGCAGTTCTTC
size: -; D: TRBD2; J: TRBJ2-6; V: TRBV4-2; CDR3: CASSGGSGSDGANVLTF; DNA: TGTGCCAGCAGCGGGGGTAGCGGGAGCGATGGGGCCAACGTCCTGACTTTC
size: -; D: TRBD1; J: TRBJ2-7; V: TRBV5-1; CDR3: CASRETGGYHEQYF; DNA: TGCGCCAGCAGGGAGACAGGGGGCTACCACGAGCAGTACTTC
size: -; D: -; J: TRBJ2-2; V: TRBV6-5; CDR3: CASSYSQFANTGELFF; DNA: TGTGCCAGCAGTTACAGTCAGTTCGCGAACACCGGGGAGCTGTTTTTT
size: -; D: TRBD2; J: TRBJ2-2; V: TRBV30; CDR3: CARTSGTNTGELFF; DNA: TGTGCCCGGACTAGCGGGACGAACACCGGGGAGCTGTTTTTT
size: -; D: -; J: TRBJ2-1; V: TRBV11-2; CDR3: CASSLKSYNEQFF; DNA: TGTGCCAGCAGCTTAAAGTCCTACAATGAGCAGTTCTTC
size: -; D: TRBD1; J: TRBJ2-3; V: TRBV10-3; CDR3: CAISESTGTGKLYTQYF; DNA: TGTGCCATCAGTGAGTCGACTGGGACAGGGAAATTGTATACGCAGTATTTT
size: -; D: -; J: TRBJ2-4; V: TRBV5-1; CDR3: CASREPFSKNIQYF; DNA: TGCGCCAGCAGGGAACCCTTTTCCAAAAACATTCAGTACTTC
size: -; D: -; J: TRBJ1-1; V: TRBV7-9; CDR3: CASSQRGGRTEAFF; DNA: TGTGCCAGCAGCCAAAGGGGGGGACGCACTGAAGCTTTCTTT
size: -; D: TRBD2; J: TRBJ2-1; V: TRBV7-3; CDR3: CASSSNPTSANYNEQFF; DNA: TGTGCCAGCAGCTCCAACCCGACTAGCGCGAACTACAATGAGCAGTTCTTC
size: -; D: TRBD2; J: TRBJ2-2; V: TRBV11-2; CDR3: CASSSTSGTNTGELFF; DNA: TGTGCCAGCAGCTCGACTAGCGGGACGAACACCGGGGAGCTGTTTTTT
size: -; D: -; J: TRBJ1-5; V: TRBV19; CDR3: CASSIMAHQPQHF; DNA: TGTGCCAGTAGTATTATGGCGCATCAGCCCCAGCATTTT
size: -; D: TRBD1; J: TRBJ1-4; V: TRBV11-3; CDR3: CASSLTGLGANEKLFF; DNA: TGTGCCAGCAGCCTGACAGGGCTTGGGGCTAATGAAAAACTGTTTTTT
size: -; D: -; J: TRBJ2-7; V: TRBV6-5; CDR3: CASRVAPGGEQYF; DNA: TGTGCCAGCAGGGTGGCTCCCGGTGGGGAGCAGTACTTC
size: -; D: -; J: TRBJ1-5; V: TRBV7-6; CDR3: CASSTEAGPNQPQHF; DNA: TGTGCCAGCAGCACTGAGGCGGGGCCGAATCAGCCCCAGCATTTT